This paragraph covers one T cell receptor beta chain sequence. Which antigen it targets is not known. Base qualities are not at hand, and no much larger clone is one base apart. This sample stems from a study of CD8+ T cells in alopecia areata (dated by TCRdb to between 2017 and 2018). For the study in its entirety: The treated patients, all with moderate-to-severe alopecia areata, were enrolled in an open-label pilot trial of oral tofacitinib given at 5 to 10 mg twice daily. Tofacitinib was given for 6 to 18 months, followed by 6 months of follow-up off drug to assess delayed response and recurrence. The SALT score, which quantifies the percentage of affected scalp surface area, was used to measure disease severity in treated patients. In both human patients and the C3H/HeJ mouse model, the study applied high-throughput TCRbeta sequencing to look at T cell clonal expansion in alopecia areata. In humans, TCRbeta sequencing was performed on scalp tissue and on sorted CD4+ and CD8+ peripheral blood T cells from healthy controls and from patients with patchy or totalis/universalis alopecia areata. Biopsies were taken from tofacitinib-treated patients at baseline and at 4 and 24 weeks of treatment, and a later scalp biopsy was taken in several of the tofacitinib-treated patients. Scalp clonality was compared among normal scalp (n=4), patchy alopecia areata scalp (n=8), and alopecia totalis/universalis scalp (n=8). The RNA source kit depended on sample type: the PAXgene miRNA kit for fixed scalp, the miRNeasy kit for PBMCs, and the RNeasy kit for mouse skin. Amplification of TCRbeta CDR3 regions was done by immunoSEQ multiplex PCR using 35 Vbeta forward primers and 13 Jbeta reverse primers.

What the time point label conveys for this sample: less than 30 weeks on oral tofacitinib. The sample's treatment or condition label is to be understood as: oral pan-JAK inhibitor, 5-10 mg twice daily. Peripheral blood and lesional scalp punch biopsies were obtained from patients with alopecia areata. After PBMCs were isolated by density centrifugation and stained for CD3, CD4 and CD8, a FACSAria was used to sort CD4+ and CD8+ T cells. Paper-wide results and their limitations: Unlike mouse skin, which is dominated by gammadelta T cells, normal human skin has resident alphabeta T cells that are also sequenced, and this complicates analysis of the scalp TCR repertoire. Compared with normal scalp, lesional scalp had higher clonality and more expanded CD8+ clones, particularly in alopecia totalis/universalis, a pattern that suggests antigenic drive. Because the treated cohort was small and had just a single nonresponder, larger studies are needed to establish links between baseline CD8+ expansion and response. During tofacitinib treatment, many expanded lesional clones remained in scalp and blood, and this persistence may partly explain relapse after treatment is stopped. Compared with mice, TCR sequences shared between patients were less clear, possibly partly because of HLA diversity across the patient population. With tofacitinib, both scalp clonality and the number of expanded CD8+ clones among the top 100 scalp clones went down significantly.

The method was the immunoSEQ multiplex PCR assay. RNA was extracted from all samples and reverse transcribed into cDNA as template for TCR sequencing. SuperScript III was used to make first-strand cDNA, primed with a 2:1 mix of oligo-dT and random hexamers. A synthetic immune receptor repertoire was used to gauge amplification bias, and whatever bias remained was removed computationally. In the paper's pipeline: Raw reads were preprocessed to remove errors, and CDR3 was defined by IMGT conventions from the conserved cysteine to phenylalanine. Clonality was computed by normalizing Shannon entropy by log2 of the number of productive unique TCRs and subtracting the result from 1. Scalp TCRbeta sequences were cross-referenced with sorted blood CD4 and CD8 repertoires so that the CD4 or CD8 identity of scalp clones could be inferred. In its TCRdb copy, this immuneACCESS table keeps in-frame sequences only and misses some clones. Where compared with another copy, unresolved V genes explain less than half of these, and the others have no known cause. The V and J calls and clone size come from that table; D and trimming were worked out from the DNA. The sample table contains under 350,000 clones; only one count was recorded for roughly 64% of them. The ten most abundant clones make up around 1.8% of the sample.

The receptor was derived from a human donor with alopecia areata. The material sequenced was CD4+ T cells sorted from blood, taken at week 24, from a patient treated with tofacitinib.

The CDR3 amino acid sequence is: CSVAQDFNNEQFF. The nucleotides are TGCAGCGTTGCGCAGGACTTTAACAATGAGCAGTTCTTC. In this chain, TRBV29-1 is recombined with TRBJ2-1; the D gene is perhaps TRBD2, from 5 matching bases. The junction carries 12 bases between V and J, which are trimmed by 4 bases and 5 bases respectively. Based on the germline V gene, the CDR1 and CDR2 sequences are SQVTM and ANQGSEA. The CDR3 numbers 13 residues from cysteine through phenylalanine. Here the CDR3 DNA is all that survives: 39 bases in frame from base 1.